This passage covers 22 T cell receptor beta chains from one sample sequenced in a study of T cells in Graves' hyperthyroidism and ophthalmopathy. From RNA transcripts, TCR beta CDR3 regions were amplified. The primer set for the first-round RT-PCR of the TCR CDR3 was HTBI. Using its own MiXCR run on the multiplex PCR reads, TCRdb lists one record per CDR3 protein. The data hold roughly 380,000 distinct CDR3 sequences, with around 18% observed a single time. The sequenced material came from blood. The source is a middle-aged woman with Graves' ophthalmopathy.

DNA of the CDR3: TGTGCCAGCAGTGAAAGACGGGGGACGAACACTGAAGCTTTCTTT. It yields the protein CASSERRGTNTEAFF. V is TRBV7-6 and J is TRBJ1-1; TRBD1 is a possible D gene (5 bases). V lost 6 bases, J lost 1 base, and 15 bases lay in between. Germline loops: CDR1 SGHVS, CDR2 FNYEAQ. The CDR3 has 15 amino acids.

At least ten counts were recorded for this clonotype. CDR3: CATSRDLPTGGIGNQPQHF. The CDR3 DNA is TGTGCCACCAGCAGAGATTTACCCACAGGGGGTATTGGCAATCAGCCCCAGCATTTT. V and J are TRBV15 and TRBJ1-5, with 8 bases identical to TRBD1. This CDR3 contains 19 residues. The germline CDR1 and CDR2 sequences are LNHNV and YYDKDF (reference sequence). The V and J ends lost 0 bases and 2 bases, in that order; junction bases with no gene match: 12.

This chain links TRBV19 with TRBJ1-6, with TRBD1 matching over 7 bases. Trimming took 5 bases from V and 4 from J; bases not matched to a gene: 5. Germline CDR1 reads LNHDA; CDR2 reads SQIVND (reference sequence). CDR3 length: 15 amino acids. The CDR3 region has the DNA TGTGCCAGTAGTCCCGGGACAGTGTATAATTCACCCCTCCACTTT. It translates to CASSPGTVYNSPLHF.

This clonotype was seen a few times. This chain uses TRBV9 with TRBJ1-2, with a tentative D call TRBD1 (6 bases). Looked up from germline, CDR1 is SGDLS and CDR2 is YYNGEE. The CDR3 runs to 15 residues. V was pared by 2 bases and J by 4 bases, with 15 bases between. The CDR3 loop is CASSVGDRLSYGYTF. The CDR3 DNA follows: TGTGCCAGCAGCGTTGGTGACAGGTTGAGCTATGGCTACACCTTC.

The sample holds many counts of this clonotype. CDR3 region: CASSYGQIYGYTF. In DNA form, the CDR3 reads TGTGCCAGCAGTTACGGGCAGATCTATGGCTACACCTTC. The rearrangement joins TRBV6-5 to TRBJ1-2; D is unresolved. Trimming took 2 bases from V and 4 from J, leaving 8 bases between them. The CDR3 spans 13 residues. CDR1 MNHEY and CDR2 SVGAGI come from the germline V gene.

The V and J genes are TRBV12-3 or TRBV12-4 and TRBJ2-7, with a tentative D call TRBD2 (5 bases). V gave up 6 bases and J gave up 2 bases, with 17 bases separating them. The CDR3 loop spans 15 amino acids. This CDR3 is CASSRAGSIPYEQYF. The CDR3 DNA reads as TGTGCCAGCAGCCGCGCGGGCAGCATCCCCTACGAGCAGTACTTC.

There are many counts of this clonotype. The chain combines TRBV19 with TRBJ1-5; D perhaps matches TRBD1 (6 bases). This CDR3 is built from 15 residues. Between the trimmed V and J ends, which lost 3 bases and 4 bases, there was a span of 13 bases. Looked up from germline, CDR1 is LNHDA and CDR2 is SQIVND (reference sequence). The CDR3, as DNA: TGTGCCAGTAGTATTACGGGGGGCGGGAATCAGCCCCAGCATTTT. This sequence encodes CASSITGGGNQPQHF.

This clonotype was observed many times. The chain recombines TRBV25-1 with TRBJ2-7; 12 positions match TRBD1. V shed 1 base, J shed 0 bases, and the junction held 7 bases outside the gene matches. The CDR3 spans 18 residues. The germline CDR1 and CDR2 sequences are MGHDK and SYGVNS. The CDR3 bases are TGTGCCAGCAGTGAATCTCATCCGGGACAGGGGGCCTCCTACGAGCAGTACTTC. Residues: CASSESHPGQGASYEQYF.

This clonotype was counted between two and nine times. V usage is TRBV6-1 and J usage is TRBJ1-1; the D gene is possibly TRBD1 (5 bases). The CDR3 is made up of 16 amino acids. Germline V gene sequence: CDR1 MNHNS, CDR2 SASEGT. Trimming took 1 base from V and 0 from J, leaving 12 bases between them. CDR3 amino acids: CASSEEDGGMNTEAFF. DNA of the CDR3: TGTGCCAGCAGTGAAGAGGACGGGGGGATGAACACTGAAGCTTTCTTT.

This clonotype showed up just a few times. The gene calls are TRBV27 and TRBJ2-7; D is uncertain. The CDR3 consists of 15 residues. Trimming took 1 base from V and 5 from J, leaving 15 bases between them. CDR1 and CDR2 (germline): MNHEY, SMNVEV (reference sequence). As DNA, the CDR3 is TGTGCCAGCAGTTTATTGCCCCCCCGAGTGAACGAGCAGTACTTC. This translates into CASSLLPPRVNEQYF.

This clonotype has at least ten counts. This CDR3 is CSALTGTGGGQPQHF. CDR3 in DNA: TGCAGCGCATTAACCGGGACAGGGGGAGGGCAGCCCCAGCATTTT. The rearrangement uses TRBV29-1 and TRBJ1-5; TRBD1 matches 11 bases. Germline trimming cut 7 bases from V and 7 bases from J; bases unmatched to any gene: 12. This CDR3 is built from 15 residues. CDR1 is SQVTM, CDR2 ANQGSEA, per germline.

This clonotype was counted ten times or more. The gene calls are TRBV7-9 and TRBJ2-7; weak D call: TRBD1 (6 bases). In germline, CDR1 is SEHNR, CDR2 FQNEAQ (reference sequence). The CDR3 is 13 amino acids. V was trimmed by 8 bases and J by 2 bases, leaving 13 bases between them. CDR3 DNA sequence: TGTGCCAGCGGGGGCGTGGCAGCCTACGAGCAGTACTTC. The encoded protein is CASGGVAAYEQYF.

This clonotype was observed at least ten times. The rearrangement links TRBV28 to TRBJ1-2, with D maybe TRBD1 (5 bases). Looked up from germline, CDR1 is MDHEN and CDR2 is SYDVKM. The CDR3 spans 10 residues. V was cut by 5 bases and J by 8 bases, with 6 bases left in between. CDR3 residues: CASSGTGYTF. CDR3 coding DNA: TGTGCCAGCAGTGGGACCGGCTACACCTTC.

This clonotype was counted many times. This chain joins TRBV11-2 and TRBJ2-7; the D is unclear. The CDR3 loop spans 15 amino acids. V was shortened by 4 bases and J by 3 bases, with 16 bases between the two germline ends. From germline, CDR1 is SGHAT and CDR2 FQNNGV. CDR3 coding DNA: TGTGCCAGCAGCTCACATAGGCACCCGGGCTACGAGCAGTACTTC. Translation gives CASSSHRHPGYEQYF.

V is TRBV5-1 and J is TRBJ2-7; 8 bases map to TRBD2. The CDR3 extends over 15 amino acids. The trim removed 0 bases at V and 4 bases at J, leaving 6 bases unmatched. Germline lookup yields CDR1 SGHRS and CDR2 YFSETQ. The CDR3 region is CASSLGGAGGYEQYF. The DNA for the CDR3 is TGCGCCAGCAGCTTGGGGGGGGCGGGAGGATACGAGCAGTACTTC.

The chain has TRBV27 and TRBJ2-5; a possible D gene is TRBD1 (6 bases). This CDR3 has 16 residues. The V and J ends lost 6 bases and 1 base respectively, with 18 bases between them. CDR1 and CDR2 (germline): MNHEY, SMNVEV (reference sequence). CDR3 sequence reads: CASSPPRTVSQETQYF. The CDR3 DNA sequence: TGTGCCAGCAGCCCCCCCCGGACAGTGTCCCAAGAGACCCAGTACTTC.

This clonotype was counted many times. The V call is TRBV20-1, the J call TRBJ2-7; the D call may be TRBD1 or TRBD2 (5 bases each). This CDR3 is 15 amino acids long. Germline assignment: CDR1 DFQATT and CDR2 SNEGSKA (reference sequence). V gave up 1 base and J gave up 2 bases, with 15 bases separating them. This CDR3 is CSARVNPGTAYEQYF. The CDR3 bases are TGCAGTGCTAGAGTTAACCCCGGGACCGCCTACGAGCAGTACTTC.

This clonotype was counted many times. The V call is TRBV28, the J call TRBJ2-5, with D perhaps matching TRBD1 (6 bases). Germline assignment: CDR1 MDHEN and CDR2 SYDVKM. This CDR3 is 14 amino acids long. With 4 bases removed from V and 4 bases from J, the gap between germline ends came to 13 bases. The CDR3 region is CASSSFRGPETQYF. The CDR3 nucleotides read TGTGCCAGCAGTTCCTTCAGGGGTCCAGAGACCCAGTACTTC.

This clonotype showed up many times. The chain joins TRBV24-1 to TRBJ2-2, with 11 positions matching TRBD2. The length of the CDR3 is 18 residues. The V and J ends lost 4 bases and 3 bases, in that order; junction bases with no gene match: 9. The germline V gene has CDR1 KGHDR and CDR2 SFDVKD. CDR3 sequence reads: CATSEVLAGGSYTGELFF. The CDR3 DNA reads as TGTGCCACCAGTGAGGTCCTAGCGGGAGGTTCGTACACCGGGGAGCTGTTTTTT.

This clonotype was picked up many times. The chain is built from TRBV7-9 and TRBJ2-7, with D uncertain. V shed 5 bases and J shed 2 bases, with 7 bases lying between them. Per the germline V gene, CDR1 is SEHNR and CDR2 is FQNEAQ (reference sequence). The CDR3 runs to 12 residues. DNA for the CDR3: TGTGCCAGCAGCCCGGCAACCTACGAGCAGTACTTC. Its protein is CASSPATYEQYF.

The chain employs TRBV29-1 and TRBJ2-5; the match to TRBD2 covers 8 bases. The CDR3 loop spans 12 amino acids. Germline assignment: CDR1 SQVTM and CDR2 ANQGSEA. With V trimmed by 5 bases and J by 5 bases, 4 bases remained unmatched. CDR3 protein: CSVRTSQETQYF. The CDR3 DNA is TGCAGCGTTAGGACTAGCCAGGAGACCCAGTACTTC. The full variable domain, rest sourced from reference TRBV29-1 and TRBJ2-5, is SAVISQKPSRDICQRGTSLTIQCQVDSQVTMMFWYRQQPGQSLTLIATANQGSEATYESGFVIDKFPISRPNLTFSTLTVSNMSPEDSSIYLCSVRTSQETQYFGPGTRLLVL.

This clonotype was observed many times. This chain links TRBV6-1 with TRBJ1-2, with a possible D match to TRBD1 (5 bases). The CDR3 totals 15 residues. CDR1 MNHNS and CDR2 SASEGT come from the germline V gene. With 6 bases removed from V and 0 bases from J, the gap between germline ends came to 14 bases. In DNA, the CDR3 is TGTGCCAGCAGCCAAGGGGTCGGGACTAACTATGGCTACACCTTC. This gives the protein CASSQGVGTNYGYTF.